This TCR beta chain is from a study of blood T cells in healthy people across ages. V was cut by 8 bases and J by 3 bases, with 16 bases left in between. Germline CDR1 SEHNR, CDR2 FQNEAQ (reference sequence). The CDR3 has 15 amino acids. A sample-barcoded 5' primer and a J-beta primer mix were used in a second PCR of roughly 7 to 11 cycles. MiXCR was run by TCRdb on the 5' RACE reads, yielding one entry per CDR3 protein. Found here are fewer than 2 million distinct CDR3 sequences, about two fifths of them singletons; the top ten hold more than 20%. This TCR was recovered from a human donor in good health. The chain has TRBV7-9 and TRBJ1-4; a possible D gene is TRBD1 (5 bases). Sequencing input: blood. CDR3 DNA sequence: TGTGCCAGCGGCAGCACGGGGGGATCTAATGAAAAACTGTTTTTT. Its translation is CASGSTGGSNEKLFF.